These T cell receptor beta chains were read from a single sample in a study of beta chain features in type 1 diabetes. Clones were read by immunoSEQ multiplex PCR, and TCRdb kept only the in-frame ones, dropping some. The sample contains 250,000 to 300,000 clones, 24% of which appear only once. Sequences were obtained from naive CD4+ T cells from blood. These receptor sequences come from a woman in her twenties or thirties with type 1 diabetes. CDR3s include the opening cysteine and the closing phenylalanine or tryptophan. A D gene is named only where the DNA matches it firmly. Expanded clones are given a class, and other clones once, few, many or no size at all.

TRBV28	11	.	TRBJ1-1	.	TGTGCCAGCCTTATGAACACTGAAGCTTTCTTT	CASLMNTEAFF
TRBV30	13	.	TRBJ1-5	.	TGTGCCTGGAGTACGGAGGACAATCAGCCCCAGCATTTT	CAWSTEDNQPQHF
TRBV29-1	13	few	TRBJ1-1	.	TGCAGCGGCACACAGGGTGGGGGCACTGAAGCTTTCTTT	CSGTQGGGTEAFF
TRBV7-9	14	.	TRBJ1-2	.	TGTGCCAGCAGCTTAGCCCCTCCGGGGGAAGGCTACACCTTC	CASSLAPPGEGYTF
TRBV9	14	.	TRBJ2-7	TRBD2	TGTGCCAGCAGCTTCTCCGGGACTAGCGGCGAGCAGTACTTC	CASSFSGTSGEQYF
TRBV30	18	few	TRBJ2-3	TRBD2	TGTGCCTGGAGTGCCCACTCCTCTCTAGCGGGGGGTACAGATACGCAGTATTTT	CAWSAHSSLAGGTDTQYF
TRBV11-1	13	few	TRBJ2-5	TRBD1	TGTGCCAGCAGCGGGACAGGGGAAGAGACCCAGTACTTC	CASSGTGEETQYF
TRBV29-1	12	few	TRBJ1-3	.	TGCAGCGTTGAAAGCGGGGAAAACACCATATATTTT	CSVESGENTIYF
TRBV2	13	.	TRBJ1-1	.	TGTGCCAGCAGAGTGGACAAGAACACTGAAGCTTTCTTT	CASRVDKNTEAFF
TRBV29-1	13	few	TRBJ1-2	TRBD1	TGCAGCGGCGCGACAGGGTCGGATGGTGGCTACACCTTC	CSGATGSDGGYTF
TRBV10-3	13	.	TRBJ2-7	TRBD1	TGTGCCATCAGGGGACAGGGTTTCTACGAGCAGTACTTC	CAIRGQGFYEQYF
TRBV9	15	.	TRBJ2-1	.	TGTGCCAGCAGCGTAGAAACAGTGGGGCGGAATGAGCAGTTCTTC	CASSVETVGRNEQFF
TRBV7-2	18	.	TRBJ2-6	.	TGTGCCAGCAGCGTCCAAGACAGGTGGAGCTCTGGGGCCAACGTCCTGACTTTC	CASSVQDRWSSGANVLTF
TRBV7-2	16	few	TRBJ1-5	.	TGTGCCAGCAGCTTAGTTGGACAGAATAGCAATCAGCCCCAGCATTTT	CASSLVGQNSNQPQHF
TRBV7-7	13	few	TRBJ1-5	TRBD1	TGTGCTAGCAGCTCAGGACAGGGGGAGCCCCAGCATTTT	CASSSGQGEPQHF